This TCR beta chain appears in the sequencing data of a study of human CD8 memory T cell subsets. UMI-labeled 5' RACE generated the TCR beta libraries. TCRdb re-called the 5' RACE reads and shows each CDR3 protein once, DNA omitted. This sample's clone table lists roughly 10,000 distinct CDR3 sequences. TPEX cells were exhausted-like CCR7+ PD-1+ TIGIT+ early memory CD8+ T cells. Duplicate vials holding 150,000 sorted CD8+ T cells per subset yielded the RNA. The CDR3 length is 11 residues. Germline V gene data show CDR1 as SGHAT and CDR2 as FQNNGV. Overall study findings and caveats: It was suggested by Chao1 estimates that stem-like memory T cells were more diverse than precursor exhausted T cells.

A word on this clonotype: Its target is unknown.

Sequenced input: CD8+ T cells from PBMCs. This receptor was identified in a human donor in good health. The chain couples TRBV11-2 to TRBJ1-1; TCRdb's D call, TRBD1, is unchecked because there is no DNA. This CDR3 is CASSEGPEAFF.